This entry features one T cell receptor beta chain sequence. This sample stems from a study of T cell changes during pregnancy in multiple sclerosis. The CDR3 spans 13 residues. V lost 3 bases and J lost 5; bases outside the gene matches: 3. Germline V lookup: CDR1 MNHNS, CDR2 SASEGT. Sequenced by immunoSEQ multiplex PCR; TCRdb stores in-frame clones only, minus some. The sample shows over 70,000 clones, 80% to 95% of them seen only once. The receptor comes from a female donor with multiple sclerosis, enrolled in a pregnancy study. The sequencing used peripheral blood, collected in the first trimester of pregnancy. The chain is built from TRBV6-1 and TRBJ1-2; 7 nucleotides agree with TRBD1. In nucleotides, the CDR3 is TGTGCCAGCAGTGAGCGGACAGGTTATGGCTACACCTTC. It encodes CASSERTGYGYTF.